This TCR beta chain was captured in a study of blood T cell repertoires in COVID-19. Overall study: Both acute and convalescent COVID-19 samples were obtained from the United States, Italy and Spain. The cDNA or gDNA used as material had been derived from T cells, B-cell-depleted T cells, or PBMCs.

Germline CDR1 and CDR2: SGHTA and FQGTGA. The germline V and J ends were trimmed by 3 bases and 5 bases, with 10 bases remaining between them. CDR3 size: 13 residues. In the authors' methods: By means of reference gene primer amplification, nucleated cell counts were estimated. Generated by immunoSEQ multiplex PCR, the TCRdb table keeps only in-frame clones and is missing some. Clone size and the V and J calls come from that table; the DNA yielded D and trimming. The sample has over 80,000 clones; around 87% are singletons. This clonotype was sampled from a human donor in a cohort sampled during active COVID-19. The chain uses TRBV7-3 and TRBJ1-2, with D tentatively TRBD1 (5 bases). Sequencing was done on a sample of peripheral blood. This CDR3 is CASSFGGGYGYTF. CDR3 in DNA: TGTGCCAGCAGCTTCGGTGGGGGGTATGGCTACACCTTC.